A single T cell receptor beta chain is shown here with its context. Its target is not known. These data come from a study of human T cells and chemical hapten exposure. Study overall: Weekly diphenylcyclopropenone doses were given to patients' scalps across the approximately 22-week study. Study-wide points: Expanded TCRs grouped into significantly more large CDR3 similarity clusters than controls produced. TCRs whose frequency exceeded 1 in 1000 remained the same following DPC sensitization.

Time point described: pre-sensitization, week 0. Stated treatment: therapeutic diphenylcyclopropenone sensitization with weekly scalp DPC. Separate cDNA molecules received unique molecular identifiers, which the library attached to them. Each CDR3 protein is one row after TCRdb ran MiXCR on the RACE reads. The profile shows fewer than 300,000 distinct CDR3 sequences, 7.5% to 9% of them singletons. The CDR3 is 15 residues long. Germline loops: CDR1 MNHNY, CDR2 SVGAGI (reference sequence). Trimming cost V 8 bases and J 3 bases, with 16 bases left between them. The chain is built from TRBV6-6 and TRBJ2-2, with D perhaps matching TRBD1 (6 bases). This TCR was recovered from a woman aged 35 to 49 with alopecia areata. Some clones in this sample may be carry-over from other donors' samples. Sequencing was performed on whole blood, taken in connection with sensitization to the hapten diphenylcyclopropenone (DPC). In nucleotides, the CDR3 is TGTGCCAGCTCGAATGCCAGGGGCCACACCGGGGAGCTGTTTTTT. Translating it yields CASSNARGHTGELFF.